This T cell receptor beta chain was identified during a study of blood T cell repertoires in COVID-19. With 2 bases clipped from V and 6 bases from J, the junction kept 5 bases outside the gene matches. The germline CDR1 and CDR2 sequences are MNHNS and SASEGT. CDR3 length equals 15 residues. TCRdb keeps only in-frame clones here, not all; method: immunoSEQ multiplex PCR. The data show some 150,000 clones, about 80% seen once. This clone was counted a single time. Other DNA sequences in the sample encode the same CDR3. This sequence joins TRBV6-1 and TRBJ1-1; TRBD1 matches 11 bases. Sample: peripheral blood. The TCR originated in a woman aged 60-75 years with COVID-19, enrolled during active disease. The CDR3 loop reads CASSESGTGGPEAFF. The CDR3, as DNA: TGTGCCAGCAGTGAATCTGGGACAGGGGGTCCTGAAGCTTTCTTT.